These T cell receptor beta chains were read from a single sample in a study of blood T cell repertoires in COVID-19. TCRdb keeps only in-frame clones here, not all; method: immunoSEQ multiplex PCR. The sample records approximately 270,000 clones, roughly four fifths being singletons. Sequences were obtained from peripheral blood. Every receptor here comes from an older person with COVID-19, enrolled during active disease. The CDR3 runs from the conserved cysteine through the conserved F or W. The order of the fields is V gene, clone size, D gene, J gene, CDR3 DNA, CDR3 protein. D genes are given only for firm matches. Rows give clone size only sometimes, using once, few, many, or a class for an expanded clone.

TRBV7-2	NA	TRBD1	TRBJ2-1	TGTGCCAGCAGCCAACCGGGACAGGGCAATGAGCAGTTCTTC	CASSQPGQGNEQFF
TRBV25-1	once	NA	TRBJ1-2	TGTGCCAGCAGTGCTCCGCAAGGGGTTGGCTACACCTTC	CASSAPQGVGYTF
TRBV10-3	NA	TRBD1	TRBJ2-7	TGTGCCATCAGTGGAACCGCATCCCGGACAGGAAAAAACTACGAGCAGTACTTC	CAISGTASRTGKNYEQYF
TRBV7-9	NA	TRBD1	TRBJ1-6	TGTGCCAGCAGAACGACAGGGGAGGGTAATTCACCCCTCCACTTT	CASRTTGEGNSPLHF
TRBV11-3	NA	NA	TRBJ2-5	TGTGCCAGCAGCTTAAGGTCTGGGGCGGAGGAGACCCAGTACTTC	CASSLRSGAEETQYF
TRBV24-1	NA	NA	TRBJ1-2	TGTGCCACCAGTGATGGGACATTCGAGCTAGGCACCTTC	CATSDGTFELGTF
TRBV27	NA	NA	TRBJ2-4	TGTGCCAGCAGTTTGGCCAATGGGGGGTACATTCAGTACTTC	CASSLANGGYIQYF
TRBV28	NA	NA	TRBJ1-1	TGTGCCAGCACCCACAGCCACCCGAACACTGAAGCTTTCTTT	CASTHSHPNTEAFF
TRBV4-1	NA	NA	TRBJ1-6	TGCGCCAGCAGCCAAGATCCGGGGGTCCGTAATTCACCCCTCCACTTT	CASSQDPGVRNSPLHF
TRBV28	NA	TRBD1	TRBJ1-2	TGTGCCAGCAGGATTGGGGGGACAGCAAACTCCTATGGCTACACCTTC	CASRIGGTANSYGYTF
TRBV7-9	few	NA	TRBJ2-3	TGTGCCAGCAGCTTAGGAGGGCAGGTAAACACAGATACGCAGTATTTT	CASSLGGQVNTDTQYF
TRBV28	NA	TRBD2	TRBJ2-7	TGTGCCAGCAGTCGCGGGGGTACGAACTACGAGCAGTACTTC	CASSRGGTNYEQYF
TRBV5-1	NA	NA	TRBJ1-1	TGCGCCAGCAGCTTCCAGATGAACACTGAAGCTTTCTTT	CASSFQMNTEAFF
TRBV6-6	NA	NA	TRBJ1-5	TGTGCCAGCAGAGCGGACGGAACACCCCAGCATTTT	CASRADGTPQHF
TRBV5-6	NA	NA	TRBJ2-7	TGTGCCAGCAGCTTGGGACAGGAGACCTACGAGCAGTACTTC	CASSLGQETYEQYF
TRBV7-9	NA	NA	TRBJ2-3	TGTGCCAGCAGCTTAGTGTCAGGGTCGGTGGATACGCAGTATTTT	CASSLVSGSVDTQYF
TRBV5-1	NA	TRBD1	TRBJ1-4	TGCGCCAGCAGCCCAGGGACAGGGGTTGAAAAACTGTTTTTT	CASSPGTGVEKLFF
TRBV5-1	many	TRBD1	TRBJ2-7	TGCGCCAGCAGCCCCCGACAGGGGAAATCCTACGAGCAGTACTTC	CASSPRQGKSYEQYF
TRBV6-5	NA	NA	TRBJ2-7	TGTGCCAGCAGTTACAGCCCAAACTACGAGCAGTACTTC	CASSYSPNYEQYF
TRBV28	NA	TRBD1	TRBJ2-1	TGTGCCAGCAGTTTTCCCGGCTCGACAGGGAGAGACAATGAGCAGTTCTTC	CASSFPGSTGRDNEQFF
TRBV7-7	NA	NA	TRBJ2-5	TGTGCCAGCAGCTTCGCCAGCCAAGAGACCCAGTACTTC	CASSFASQETQYF
TRBV4-1	once	NA	TRBJ1-6	TGCGCCAGCAGCCAAGAGAGGAGCCGCTCCTATAATTCACCCCTCCACTTT	CASSQERSRSYNSPLHF
TRBV7-8	NA	TRBD1	TRBJ1-5	TGTGCCAGCAGCTTAGGGGGACAGGGGGCAGACTATCAGCCCCAGCATTTT	CASSLGGQGADYQPQHF
TRBV19	NA	TRBD2	TRBJ2-5	TGTGCCAGTAGTATAGGACGTATGGGACTAGTGGACAAAGAGACCCAGTACTTC	CASSIGRMGLVDKETQYF
TRBV11-2	NA	NA	TRBJ1-6	TGTGCCAGCAGCTTTTCCGTTATAGCCAGCTCCTATAATTCACCCCTCCACTTT	CASSFSVIASSYNSPLHF
TRBV7-2	NA	TRBD1	TRBJ1-1	TGTGCCAGCAGCTTCGGGACAGGGGGCAGGAGCACTGAAGCTTTCTTT	CASSFGTGGRSTEAFF
TRBV5-6	NA	TRBD2	TRBJ2-6	TGTGCCAGCAGCCTAGGACTAGCGGAACTTTCTGGGGCCAACGTCCTGACTTTC	CASSLGLAELSGANVLTF
TRBV11-2	NA	NA	TRBJ2-1	TGTGCCAGCAGCTTGTCCGGGGGAGCCTACAATGAGCAGTTCTTC	CASSLSGGAYNEQFF
TRBV10-2	NA	TRBD2	TRBJ2-7	TGCGCCAGCACCCTGAGCGGGGGGCGCAACTACGAGCAGTACTTC	CASTLSGGRNYEQYF
TRBV7-9	NA	TRBD1	TRBJ2-3	TGTGCCAGCAGCTCGGACAGGGTAGAGGCTTATACGCAGTATTTT	CASSSDRVEAYTQYF
TRBV5-5	NA	NA	TRBJ2-7	TGTGCCAGCAGCTTGGCCCTAGCGATGGCGGGGGAGCAGTACTTC	CASSLALAMAGEQYF
TRBV10-3	NA	TRBD1	TRBJ1-1	TGTGCCATCAGCGCGGAGGGGGCTGGTACTGAAGCTTTCTTT	CAISAEGAGTEAFF
TRBV28	NA	TRBD1	TRBJ1-4	TGTGCCAGCAGTTCATACAGGGGTGGTAGTGAAAAACTGTTTTTT	CASSSYRGGSEKLFF
TRBV6-5	NA	NA	TRBJ2-7	TGTGCCAGCACCCGGACTACGACACCCTACGAGCAGTACTTC	CASTRTTTPYEQYF
TRBV30	NA	TRBD1	TRBJ1-2	TGTGCCTCGTCCTGGACAGGGGCTGGCTACACCTTC	CASSWTGAGYTF
TRBV5-1	NA	TRBD1	TRBJ1-2	TGCGCCAGCAGCTTGGCCGGACAGGGGGCCGGATTTAACTATGGCTACACCTTC	CASSLAGQGAGFNYGYTF
TRBV5-1	once	NA	TRBJ2-5	TGCGCCAGCAGCTTCGGGAAGCTACTCAACAACCAAGAGACCCAGTACTTC	CASSFGKLLNNQETQYF
TRBV7-8	NA	NA	TRBJ1-2	TGTGCCAGCGGAGACCGAATTGACTATGGCTACACCTTC	CASGDRIDYGYTF
TRBV6-5	NA	TRBD2	TRBJ2-3	TGTGCCAGCAGCGGACTAGCGGGGGGTGGAGATACGCAGTATTTT	CASSGLAGGGDTQYF
TRBV2	NA	TRBD2	TRBJ2-3	TGTGCCAGTGGGAGGGCAGATACGCAGTATTTT	CASGRADTQYF
TRBV5-1	once	NA	TRBJ1-1	TGCGCCAGCAGCCTATCATCAGGGGCAAACACTGAAGCTTTCTTT	CASSLSSGANTEAFF